Shown below are 21 T cell receptor beta chains from a single sample sequenced in a study of CD8 T cells in ankylosing spondylitis. Overall study results and limits: Blood from ankylosing spondylitis patients appeared to carry a characteristic roughly eight-variant TCR beta motif.

TCRdb re-derived calls from the 5' RACE reads in MiXCR, one entry per CDR3 protein. Of 220,000 or so distinct CDR3 sequences listed, approximately 16% are singletons. The antigens for these receptors are not known. The sample taken for sequencing was blood, either unsorted or a sorted T cell fraction (not recorded which). Source of these receptors: a male donor with ankylosing spondylitis.

The V and J genes are TRBV4-2 and TRBJ1-4; possible D gene TRBD1, 6 bases. The CDR3 contains 14 residues. Germline V CDR1 and CDR2: LGHNA, YNFKEQ. Trimming took 3 bases from V and 4 from J, leaving 9 bases between them. This chain's CDR3 is CASSQEGDNEKLFF. CDR3 DNA sequence: TGTGCCAGCAGCCAGGAGGGGGATAATGAAAAACTGTTTTTT.

This clonotype came up a few times. This chain links TRBV11-2 with TRBJ2-7; TRBD2 matches at 7 bases. Germline assignment: CDR1 SGHAT and CDR2 FQNNGV. The V gene end was trimmed by 1 base and the J gene end by 4 bases; junction bases not matched to a gene: 4. This CDR3 comprises 14 residues. DNA for the CDR3: TGTGCCAGCAGCTTAGGGGCGGGAGATTACGAGCAGTACTTC. This sequence encodes CASSLGAGDYEQYF.

This clonotype turned up a few times. The rearrangement uses TRBV4-1 and TRBJ1-1; possible D gene TRBD1, 6 bases. Trimming shortened V by 0 bases and J by 7 bases, and 12 bases separated the two germline ends. CDR1 is MGHRA, CDR2 YSYEKL, per germline. The CDR3 has 14 residues. The CDR3 reads CASSQDSGAVEAFF. Here the CDR3 DNA reads TGCGCCAGCAGCCAAGATTCAGGGGCGGTTGAAGCTTTCTTT.

This clonotype was seen a handful of times. This chain connects TRBV20-1 to TRBJ1-1; no clear D gene. The CDR3 runs to 12 residues. V was trimmed by 3 bases and J by 0 bases, leaving 5 bases between them. CDR1 is DFQATT and CDR2 is SNEGSKA in the germline V gene (reference sequence). DNA of the CDR3: TGCAGTGCTAGCTCACTGAACACTGAAGCTTTCTTT. Its protein product is CSASSLNTEAFF.

This clonotype was observed a handful of times. This CDR3 reads CASRPGTGQETQYF. CDR3 in DNA: TGTGCCAGCAGACCCGGGACAGGACAAGAGACCCAGTACTTC. V gene TRBV27 combines with J gene TRBJ2-5; 8 bases are shared with TRBD1. The CDR3 runs 14 residues. Germline V gene lookup returns CDR1 MNHEY and CDR2 SMNVEV (reference sequence). With V trimmed by 6 bases and J by 2 bases, 5 bases remained unmatched.

This clonotype was observed at least ten times. The rearrangement uses TRBV10-3 and TRBJ2-1, with 8 bases aligning to TRBD2. CDR3 length: 14 residues. The V gene's germline CDR1 is ENHRY and CDR2 SYGVKD. J lost 4 bases, V lost 6 bases, and 5 bases had no gene match. CDR3 nucleotide sequence: TGTGCCATCAGCGCCAGCGGGGGTTACAATGAGCAGTTCTTC. Translation gives CAISASGGYNEQFF.

This clonotype was observed a few times. The chain carries TRBV6-1 and TRBJ2-3; no reliable D call. Germline V gives CDR1 MNHNS, CDR2 SASEGT. Trimming pared 4 bases from V and 3 bases from J, leaving 14 bases between. The length of the CDR3 is 15 residues. CDR3 bases: TGTGCCAGCAGTGTGATCAAGGCAACGACAGATACGCAGTATTTT. This codes for CASSVIKATTDTQYF.

The V call is TRBV24-1, the J call TRBJ2-2, with TRBD2 identical over 11 bases. V lost 0 bases to trimming and J lost 6 bases; unmatched junction nucleotides: 8. The length of the CDR3 is 18 residues. CDR1 is KGHDR, CDR2 SFDVKD, per germline. The CDR3 loop is CATSDLPLAGEGAGELFF. Written as DNA, the CDR3 is TGTGCCACCAGTGATTTGCCACTAGCGGGAGAAGGCGCCGGGGAGCTGTTTTTT.

This rearrangement joins TRBV29-1 to TRBJ1-5; no reliable D call. This CDR3 comprises 12 residues. Trimming pared 4 bases from V and 7 bases from J, leaving 11 bases between. Germline CDR1 SQVTM, CDR2 ANQGSEA. CDR3 amino acids: CSVAPPDQPQHF. As DNA, the CDR3 is TGCAGCGTTGCTCCGCCAGACCAGCCCCAGCATTTT.

The rearrangement links TRBV6-2 or TRBV6-3 to TRBJ1-5; D is possibly TRBD1 (5 bases). Germline CDR1 is MNHEY and CDR2 is SVGEGT. V lost 8 bases and J 6 bases, leaving 17 bases between the germline ends. The CDR3 consists of 14 residues. CDR3 residues: CASPSPRDSQPQHF. CDR3 nucleotides: TGTGCCAGCCCCTCCCCCCGGGACTCTCAGCCCCAGCATTTT.

The J gene is TRBJ1-2, the V gene TRBV5-1; TRBD1 matches at 8 bases. The junction had 8 bases not matched to a gene; V was cut back by 4 bases and J by 0 bases. The CDR3 has 16 amino acids. Germline CDR1 and CDR2: SGHRS and YFSETQ. CDR3 in DNA: TGCGCCAGCAGCAGCGGACAGGGCCTCACTAACTATGGCTACACCTTC. Translated, it gives CASSSGQGLTNYGYTF.

The chain joins TRBV15 to TRBJ2-5; D is uncertain. Germline V lookup: CDR1 LNHNV, CDR2 YYDKDF (reference sequence). The V and J ends lost 1 base and 5 bases respectively, with 17 bases between them. This CDR3 spans 16 amino acids. DNA for the CDR3: TGTGCCACCAGCAGAGGGATGGTGGGTCCGCGGGAGACCCAGTACTTC. Its protein is CATSRGMVGPRETQYF.

This chain joins TRBV11-2 and TRBJ2-7, with D hard to call. The V end lost 1 base, the J end lost 1 base, and 14 bases lay between the germline ends. Germline-derived CDR1 and CDR2 are SGHAT and FQNNGV. The CDR3 length is 16 residues. The DNA of the CDR3 is TGTGCCAGCAGCTTAGGAGCCCACGTCGGGTCCTACGAGCAGTACTTC. This encodes CASSLGAHVGSYEQYF.

This clonotype was found many times. The chain is built from TRBV5-1 and TRBJ2-7; 10 bases fit TRBD1. V trimming: 3 bases; J trimming: 1 base; junction bases outside the gene matches: 4. The germline V gene encodes CDR1 SGHRS and CDR2 YFSETQ. The CDR3 totals 15 residues. CDR3 region: CASSWGQGKSYEQYF. CDR3 in DNA: TGCGCCAGCAGCTGGGGACAGGGGAAATCCTACGAGCAGTACTTC. The full variable domain, its missing parts supplied by reference TRBV5-1 and TRBJ2-7, is KAGVTQTPRYLIKTRGQQVTLSCSPISGHRSVSWYQQTPGQGLQFLFEYFSETQRNKGNFPGRFSGRQFSNSRSEMNVSTLELGDSALYLCASSWGQGKSYEQYFGPGTRLTVT.

The gene calls are TRBV27 and TRBJ2-7; the match to TRBD2 covers 9 bases. This CDR3 is 16 amino acids long. The V and J ends lost 0 bases and 3 bases, in that order; junction bases with no gene match: 6. The germline V gene encodes CDR1 MNHEY and CDR2 SMNVEV (reference sequence). The CDR3 sequence is CASSLSGREGFYEQYF. The CDR3 bases are TGTGCCAGCAGTTTATCGGGGCGGGAGGGTTTCTACGAGCAGTACTTC.

The genes are TRBV28 and TRBJ2-7; D is perhaps TRBD2 (6 bases). The CDR3 spans 13 residues. Trimming stripped 4 bases from V and 2 bases from J, with 9 bases between. The germline V gene encodes CDR1 MDHEN and CDR2 SYDVKM. This chain's CDR3 is CASSWDSAYEQYF. The CDR3 bases are TGTGCCAGCAGTTGGGACTCCGCCTACGAGCAGTACTTC.

The chain has TRBV27 and TRBJ1-1; D is possibly TRBD1 (5 bases). This CDR3 is 14 amino acids long. Germline CDR1 MNHEY, CDR2 SMNVEV (reference sequence). V lost 6 bases to trimming and J lost 4 bases, with 15 bases between them. The CDR3 reads CASSSFGTPTEAFF. In DNA form, the CDR3 reads TGTGCCAGCAGCTCATTCGGGACTCCCACTGAAGCTTTCTTT.

In its sample, this clonotype was seen many times. V and J are TRBV4-3 and TRBJ1-3; tentatively, D is TRBD1 (6 bases). With 1 base removed from V and 3 bases from J, the gap between germline ends came to 10 bases. Germline CDR1 LGHNA, CDR2 YSLEER. CDR3 length equals 15 residues. The CDR3 coding sequence is TGCGCCAGCAGCCAAGCCACAGGGCTTGGAAACACCATATATTTT. It translates to CASSQATGLGNTIYF.

This clonotype was seen a single time. Here the CDR3 reads CASSCYRDGSYEQYF. Written as DNA, the CDR3 is TGTGCCAGCAGTTGTTATCGGGATGGCTCCTACGAGCAGTACTTC. The gene calls are TRBV11-3 and TRBJ2-7, with TRBD2 as a possible D gene (5 bases). This CDR3 comprises 15 residues. With 6 bases removed from V and 0 bases from J, the gap between germline ends came to 15 bases. Germline loops: CDR1 SGHNT, CDR2 YENEEA.

This clonotype was counted a few times. The chain employs TRBV12-3 or TRBV12-4 and TRBJ2-3, with a weak D call TRBD2 (5 bases). The length of the CDR3 is 18 residues. Deletions cut 2 bases from V and 0 bases from J, with 18 bases between. The chain's CDR3 is CASSLMGDEGESTDTQYF. CDR3 bases: TGTGCCAGCAGTTTAATGGGTGACGAGGGCGAGAGCACAGATACGCAGTATTTT.

A few counts support this clonotype. The junction shows a germline mismatch at one end, possibly a read error. The V call is TRBV5-6, the J call TRBJ1-1; D might be TRBD1 (6 bases). This CDR3 spans 13 amino acids. The germline CDR1 and CDR2 sequences are SGHDT and YYEEEE. The CDR3 coding sequence is TGTGCCAGCAGCCAAATGACAGGTGCTGACGCTTTCTTT. It codes for CASSQMTGADAFF.